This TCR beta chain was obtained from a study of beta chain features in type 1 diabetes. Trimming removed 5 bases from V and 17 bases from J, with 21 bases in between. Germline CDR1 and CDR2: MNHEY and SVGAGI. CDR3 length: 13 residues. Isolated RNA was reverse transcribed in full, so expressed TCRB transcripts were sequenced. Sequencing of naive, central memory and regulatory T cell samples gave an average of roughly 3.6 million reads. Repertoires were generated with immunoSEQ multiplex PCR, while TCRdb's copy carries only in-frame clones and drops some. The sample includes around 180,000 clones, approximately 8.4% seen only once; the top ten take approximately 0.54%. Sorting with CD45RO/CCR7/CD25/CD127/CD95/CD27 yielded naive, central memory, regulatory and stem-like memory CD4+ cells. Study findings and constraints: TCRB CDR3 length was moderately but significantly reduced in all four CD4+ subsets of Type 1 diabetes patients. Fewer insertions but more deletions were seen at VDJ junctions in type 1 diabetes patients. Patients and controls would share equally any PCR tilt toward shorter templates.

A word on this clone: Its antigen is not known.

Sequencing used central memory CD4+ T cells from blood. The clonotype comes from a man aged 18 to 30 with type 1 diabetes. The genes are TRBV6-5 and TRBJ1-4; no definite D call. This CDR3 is CASSTSNRGARFF. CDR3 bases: TGTGCCAGCAGTACTAGTAACAGAGGCGCCCGATTTTTT.